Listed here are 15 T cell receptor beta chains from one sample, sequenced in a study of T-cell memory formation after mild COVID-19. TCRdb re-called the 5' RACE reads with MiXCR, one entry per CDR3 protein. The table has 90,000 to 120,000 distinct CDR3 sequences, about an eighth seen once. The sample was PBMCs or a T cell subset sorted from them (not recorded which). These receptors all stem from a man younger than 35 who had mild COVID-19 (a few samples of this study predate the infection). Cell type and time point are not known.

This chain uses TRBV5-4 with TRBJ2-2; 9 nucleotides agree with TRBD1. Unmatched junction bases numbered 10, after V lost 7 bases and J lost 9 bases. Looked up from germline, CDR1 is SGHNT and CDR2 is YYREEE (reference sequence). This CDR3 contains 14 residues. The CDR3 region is CASAGTGTPRELFF. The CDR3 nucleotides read TGTGCCAGCGCCGGGACAGGGACCCCTAGGGAGCTGTTTTTT.

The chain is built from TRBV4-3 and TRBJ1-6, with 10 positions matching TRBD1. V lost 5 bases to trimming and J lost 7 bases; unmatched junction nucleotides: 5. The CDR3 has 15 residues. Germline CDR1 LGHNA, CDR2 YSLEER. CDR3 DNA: TGCGCCAGCAGCTGGGACAGGGGATGGAATTCACCCCTCCACTTT. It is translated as CASSWDRGWNSPLHF.

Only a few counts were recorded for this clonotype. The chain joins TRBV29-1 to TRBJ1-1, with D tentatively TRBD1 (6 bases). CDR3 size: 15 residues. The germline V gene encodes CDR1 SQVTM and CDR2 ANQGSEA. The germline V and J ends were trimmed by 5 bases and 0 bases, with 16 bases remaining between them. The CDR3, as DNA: TGCAGCGTTCCCCCGGCAGGGGTCATGAACACTGAAGCTTTCTTT. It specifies CSVPPAGVMNTEAFF.

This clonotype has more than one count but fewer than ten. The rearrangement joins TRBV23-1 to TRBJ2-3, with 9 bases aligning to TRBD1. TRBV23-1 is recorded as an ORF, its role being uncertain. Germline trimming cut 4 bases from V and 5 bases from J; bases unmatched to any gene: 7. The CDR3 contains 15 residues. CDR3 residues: CASSLSGQGLDTQYF. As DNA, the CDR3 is TGCGCCAGCAGTCTATCGGGACAGGGTCTAGATACGCAGTATTTT.

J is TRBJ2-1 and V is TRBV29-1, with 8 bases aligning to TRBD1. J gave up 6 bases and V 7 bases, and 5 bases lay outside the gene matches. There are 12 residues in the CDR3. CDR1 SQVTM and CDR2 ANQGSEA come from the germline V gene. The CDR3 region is CSAWTGLNEQFF. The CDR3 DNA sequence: TGCAGCGCCTGGACAGGGCTCAATGAGCAGTTCTTC.

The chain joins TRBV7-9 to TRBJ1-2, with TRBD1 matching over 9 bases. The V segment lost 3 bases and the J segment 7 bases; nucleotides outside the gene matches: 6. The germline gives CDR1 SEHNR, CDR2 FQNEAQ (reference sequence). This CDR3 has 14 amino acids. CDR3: CASSFGTGISGYTF. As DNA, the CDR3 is TGTGCCAGCAGCTTCGGGACAGGGATTTCTGGCTACACCTTC.

In DNA form, the CDR3 reads TGCAGCGGACGCCAGAACACTGAAGCTTTCTTT. Its translation is CSGRQNTEAFF. The chain uses TRBV29-1 and TRBJ1-1; D is ambiguous. The length of the CDR3 is 11 residues. V was shortened by 7 bases and J by 1 base, with 7 bases between the two germline ends. Germline-derived CDR1 and CDR2 are SQVTM and ANQGSEA.

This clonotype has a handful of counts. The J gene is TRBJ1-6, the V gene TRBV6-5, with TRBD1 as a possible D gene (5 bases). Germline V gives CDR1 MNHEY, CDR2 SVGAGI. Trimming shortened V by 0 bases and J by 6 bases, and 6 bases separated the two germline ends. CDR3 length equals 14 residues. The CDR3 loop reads CASSYSGVNSPLHF. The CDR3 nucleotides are TGTGCCAGCAGTTACTCGGGGGTTAATTCACCCCTCCACTTT.

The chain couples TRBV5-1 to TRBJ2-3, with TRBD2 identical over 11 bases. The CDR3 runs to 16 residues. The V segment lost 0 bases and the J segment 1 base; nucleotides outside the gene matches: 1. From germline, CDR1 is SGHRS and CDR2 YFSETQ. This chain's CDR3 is CASSLELAGGTDTQYF. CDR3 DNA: TGCGCCAGCAGCTTGGAACTAGCGGGGGGCACAGATACGCAGTATTTT.

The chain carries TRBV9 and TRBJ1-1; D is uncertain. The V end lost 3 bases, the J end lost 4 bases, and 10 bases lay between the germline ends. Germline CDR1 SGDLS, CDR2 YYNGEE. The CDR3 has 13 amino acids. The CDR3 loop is CASSADGATEAFF. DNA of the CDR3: TGTGCCAGCAGCGCCGACGGTGCCACTGAAGCTTTCTTT. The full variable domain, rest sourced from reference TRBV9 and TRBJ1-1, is DSGVTQTPKHLITATGQRVTLRCSPRSGDLSVYWYQQSLDQGLQFLIQYYNGEERAKGNILERFSAQQFPDLHSELNLSSLELGDSALYFCASSADGATEAFFGQGTRLTVV.

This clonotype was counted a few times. CDR3 loop: CASSVQGYDYEQYF. The CDR3 bases are TGCGCCAGCAGTGTGCAGGGTTACGACTACGAGCAGTACTTC. J is TRBJ2-7 and V is TRBV10-2, with TRBD1 as a possible D gene (5 bases). Germline assignment: CDR1 WSHSY and CDR2 SAAADI. V lost 4 bases, J lost 3 bases, and 13 bases lay in between. CDR3 length equals 14 residues.

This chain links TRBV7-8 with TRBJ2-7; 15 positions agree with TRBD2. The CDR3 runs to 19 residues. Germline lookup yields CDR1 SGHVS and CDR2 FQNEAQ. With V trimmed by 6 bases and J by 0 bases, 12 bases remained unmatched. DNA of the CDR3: TGTGCCAGCAGTAACACCGGGACTAGCGGGGGGTTAAGCTCCTACGAGCAGTACTTC. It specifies CASSNTGTSGGLSSYEQYF.

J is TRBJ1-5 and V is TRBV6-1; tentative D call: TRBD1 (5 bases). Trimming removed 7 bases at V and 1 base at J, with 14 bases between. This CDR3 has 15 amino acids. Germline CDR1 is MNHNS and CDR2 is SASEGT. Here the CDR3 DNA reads TGTGCCAGCAACGAGGGCAGGGACAGCAATCAGCCCCAGCATTTT. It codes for CASNEGRDSNQPQHF.

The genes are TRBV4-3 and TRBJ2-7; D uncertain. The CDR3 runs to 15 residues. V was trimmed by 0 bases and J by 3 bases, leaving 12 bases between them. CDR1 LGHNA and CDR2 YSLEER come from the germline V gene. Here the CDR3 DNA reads TGCGCCAGCAGCCAAGATCTTAGGCCTCTCTACGAGCAGTACGTC. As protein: CASSQDLRPLYEQYV.

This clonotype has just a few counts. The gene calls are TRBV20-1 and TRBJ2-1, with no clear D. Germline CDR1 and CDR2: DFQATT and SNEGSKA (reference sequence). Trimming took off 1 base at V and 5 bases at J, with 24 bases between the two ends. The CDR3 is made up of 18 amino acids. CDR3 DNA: TGCAGTGCTAGAGTCAGAGGAAAAATAGTCGCCCGCCACAATGAGCAGTTCTTC. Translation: CSARVRGKIVARHNEQFF.